Sequencing of this T cell receptor (beta chain) was carried out in a study of shared T cell receptors in the human thymus. CDR3 size: 15 residues. The junction had 15 bases not matched to a gene; V was cut back by 6 bases and J by 7 bases. Germline V gene sequence: CDR1 MNHEY, CDR2 SVGAGI. The method was immunoSEQ multiplex PCR; TCRdb's version includes in-frame clones alone and lacks a portion of them. The sample includes under 700,000 clones, about 80% seen only once; the top ten take about 0.013%. These data are also associated with another study on human thymus T cells. From that paper: Resections were taken during corrective heart surgery, and the thymus tissue came from these. Both thymic and peripheral blood repertoires showed apparently biased V and J usage. Unrelated people showed highly overlapping thymic repertoires, related research reported.

The specimen was thymocytes. The chain links TRBV6-5 to TRBJ2-7; TRBD1 matches 7 bases. This sequence was found in a boy less than two years old with a congenital heart defect. CDR3 in DNA: TGTGCCAGCAGCAAGACCGGGACAGCGTTTGGAGAGCAGTACTTC. Amino acid sequence: CASSKTGTAFGEQYF.